This T cell receptor (beta chain) appears in the sequencing data of a study of cytotoxic CD8 clonotypes in ibrutinib-treated CLL. Depth targeted 1 in 200,000 to 1 in 1 million T cells, averaging around 10x coverage per clonotype. TCRdb's copy holds only in-frame clones and misses some; the assay was immunoSEQ multiplex PCR. The repertoire holds 250,000 to 350,000 clones, with less than 85% as singletons. The CDR3 runs 13 residues. V was clipped by 8 bases and J by 6 bases; unmatched bases: 7. Germline V CDR1 and CDR2: MNHEY, SVGAGI. Study results and limitations: Stable or contracted on treatment, public clonotypes were also uncommon. The study found baseline clonality above age-matched healthy donors, tracking circulating CD8+ T-cell counts.

Comments on this clone: Antigen unknown.

The chain joins TRBV6-5 to TRBJ1-2, with TRBD1 matching over 9 bases. This clonotype was obtained from a human donor with chronic lymphocytic leukemia. The specimen comprised PBMCs, sampled at disease progression, from a patient treated with ibrutinib. CDR3 DNA: TGTGCCAGCCGCGCACAGGGGGCTAATGGCTACACCTTC. This codes for CASRAQGANGYTF.